One sample yielded the 26 T cell receptor beta chains listed below, sequenced in a study of blood T cell repertoires in COVID-19. The repertoire was sequenced with immunoSEQ multiplex PCR; TCRdb's copy has only in-frame clones and lacks some. The repertoire holds 200,000 to 250,000 clones, 80% to 85% seen once, with about 6.6% in the top ten. What was sequenced was PBMCs or T cells enriched from blood (not recorded which). All receptors come from a woman aged 35 to 49 who had recovered from COVID-19.

CDR3 bases: TGTGCCAGCAGTCCGTCGGTCGCTTATGATGGCTACACCTTC. Protein: CASSPSVAYDGYTF. The chain uses TRBV25-1 and TRBJ1-2, with unresolved D. The ends were cut back, 5 bases at V and 6 bases at J, with 16 bases in the middle. CDR1 and CDR2 from the germline V gene are MGHDK and SYGVNS. There are 14 residues in the CDR3.

The chain carries TRBV19 and TRBJ2-1; TRBD2 matches at 8 bases. Per germline, CDR1 LNHDA and CDR2 SQIVND (reference sequence). V lost 5 bases, J lost 2 bases, and 5 bases stayed unmatched. This CDR3 contains 15 residues. The CDR3 sequence is CASSVGRGAYNEQFF. CDR3 nucleotide sequence: TGTGCCAGTAGTGTCGGGAGGGGGGCCTACAATGAGCAGTTCTTC. Supplemented by reference TRBV19 and TRBJ2-1, the full variable domain reads DGGITQSPKYLFRKEGQNVTLSCEQNLNHDAMYWYRQDPGQGLRLIYYSQIVNDFQKGDIAEGYSVSREKKESFPLTVTSAQKNPTAFYLCASSVGRGAYNEQFFGPGTRLTVL.

The V call is TRBV6-2 or TRBV6-3, the J call TRBJ2-2; 7 bases line up with TRBD1. V lost 2 bases and J lost 5; bases outside the gene matches: 5. The germline gives CDR1 MNHEY, CDR2 SVGEGT. The CDR3 totals 15 residues. This chain's CDR3 is CASSYTGVNTGELFF. The CDR3 DNA is TGTGCCAGCAGTTACACAGGGGTGAATACCGGGGAGCTGTTTTTT.

In DNA, the CDR3 is TGTGCCAGCAGCGGGGAGGGGGAGCAGCCCCAGCATTTT. Amino acid sequence: CASSGEGEQPQHF. The rearrangement joins TRBV2 to TRBJ1-5; TRBD1 is a possible D gene (6 bases). The V end lost 6 bases, the J end lost 7 bases, and 13 bases lay between the germline ends. Per the germline V gene, CDR1 is SNHLY and CDR2 is FYNNEI. The CDR3 runs 13 residues.

CDR3 sequence (DNA): TGTGCCAGCAGCGGGACTAGCGAGTACAATGAGCAGTTCTTC. Translated, it gives CASSGTSEYNEQFF. This sequence joins TRBV3-1 (or the pseudogene TRBV3-2) and TRBJ2-1; 10 bases line up with TRBD2. V dropped 5 bases and J dropped 4; count of bases not matched to a gene: 2. The CDR3 totals 14 residues. Germline V gene sequence: CDR1 LGHDT, CDR2 YNNKEL (reference sequence).

The chain recombines TRBV7-9 with TRBJ1-2; D is perhaps TRBD1 (6 bases). Germline CDR1 is SEHNR and CDR2 is FQNEAQ (reference sequence). The CDR3 has 12 amino acids. Trimming took off 5 bases at V and 5 bases at J, with 9 bases between the two ends. This CDR3 is CASSPQGYGYTF. In DNA, the CDR3 is TGTGCCAGCAGCCCCCAGGGGTATGGCTACACCTTC. The complete variable domain, with remaining parts taken from reference TRBV7-9 and TRBJ1-2, reads DTGVSQNPRHKITKRGQNVTFRCDPISEHNRLYWYRQTLGQGPEFLTYFQNEAQLEKSRLLSDRFSAERPKGSFSTLEIQRTEQGDSAMYLCASSPQGYGYTFGSGTRLTVV.

The chain links TRBV19 to TRBJ2-6, with TRBD1 identical over 9 bases. Germline V CDR1 and CDR2: LNHDA, SQIVND (reference sequence). The V segment lost 0 bases and the J segment 2 bases; nucleotides outside the gene matches: 5. CDR3 length: 18 amino acids. The CDR3 sequence: CASSIDSGDRAGANVLTF. The CDR3 nucleotides are TGTGCCAGTAGTATAGATTCTGGGGACAGGGCTGGGGCCAACGTCCTGACTTTC.

This chain uses TRBV20-1 with TRBJ2-1, with 11 bases aligning to TRBD2. Germline V gene data show CDR1 as DFQATT and CDR2 as SNEGSKA (reference sequence). Trimming at V came to 3 bases and at J to 6 bases, leaving 31 bases not matched to a gene. This CDR3 comprises 23 residues. For the CDR3, the DNA is TGCAGTGCTAGTTCCGCGACCGAATGGGAAAAATCCATAGCGGGAGGGCCCTGCAATGAGCAGTTCTTC. Residues: CSASSATEWEKSIAGGPCNEQFF.

V is TRBV7-9 and J is TRBJ2-3; 11 positions agree with TRBD2. Per the germline V gene, CDR1 is SEHNR and CDR2 is FQNEAQ (reference sequence). J lost 5 bases, V lost 0 bases, and 4 bases had no gene match. The CDR3 extends over 16 amino acids. The CDR3 protein is CASSLAVAGGLDTQYF. The CDR3 DNA is TGTGCCAGCAGCTTAGCGGTAGCGGGAGGGCTAGATACGCAGTATTTT.

This clone occurred a few times. The chain couples TRBV14 to TRBJ2-5; TRBD1 might be the D (6 bases). V shed 4 bases and J shed 3 bases, with 15 bases lying between them. The germline V gene has CDR1 SGHDN and CDR2 FVKESK. The CDR3 runs 15 residues. CDR3 sequence (DNA): TGTGCCAGCAGCCCTATCTGGACAGCAAAAGAGACCCAGTACTTC. Protein product: CASSPIWTAKETQYF.

V usage is TRBV5-6 and J usage is TRBJ2-5; 8 bases are a match to TRBD2. The junction had 10 bases not matched to a gene; V was cut back by 4 bases and J by 2 bases. The CDR3 has 16 amino acids. Germline loops: CDR1 SGHDT, CDR2 YYEEEE. CDR3 in amino acids: CASSHSGTPQQETQYF. CDR3 bases: TGTGCCAGCAGCCATAGCGGGACGCCGCAACAAGAGACCCAGTACTTC.

This rearrangement joins TRBV27 to TRBJ1-2, with unresolved D. CDR1 MNHEY and CDR2 SMNVEV come from the germline V gene (reference sequence). V lost 6 bases, J lost 8 bases, and 16 bases lay in between. The CDR3 has 13 amino acids. CDR3 residues: CASRLSGRGGYTF. Here the CDR3 DNA reads TGTGCCAGCAGGCTGTCGGGCCGAGGGGGCTACACCTTC.

This sequence joins TRBV18 and TRBJ1-1, with TRBD1 matching 7 bases. Per germline, CDR1 KGHSH and CDR2 LQKENI. This CDR3 spans 15 amino acids. V shed 3 bases and J 8 bases; nucleotides not matched to a gene: 12. CDR3 protein: CASSPSDRAKSEAFF. In nucleotides, the CDR3 is TGTGCCAGCTCACCTTCCGACAGGGCGAAGTCCGAAGCTTTCTTT. Full variable domain (missing parts from reference TRBV18 and TRBJ1-1): NAGVMQNPRHLVRRRGQEARLRCSPMKGHSHVYWYRQLPEEGLKFMVYLQKENIIDESGMPKERFSAEFPKEGPSILRIQQVVRGDSAAYFCASSPSDRAKSEAFFGQGTRLTVV.

The V call is TRBV18, the J call TRBJ1-3, with D tentatively TRBD1 (5 bases). The CDR3 covers 16 residues. The V end was cut by 3 bases, the J end by 2 bases, with 14 bases between. The germline V gene has CDR1 KGHSH and CDR2 LQKENI. Written as DNA, the CDR3 is TGTGCCAGCTCACCCCTTGACAGTGGGCCTGGAAACACCATATATTTT. It codes for CASSPLDSGPGNTIYF.

The V call is TRBV3-1 (or the pseudogene TRBV3-2), the J call TRBJ2-1; TRBD2 agrees at 10 bases. This CDR3 spans 15 amino acids. The germline CDR1 and CDR2 sequences are LGHDT and YNNKEL (reference sequence). The V segment lost 4 bases and the J segment 3 bases; nucleotides outside the gene matches: 3. This CDR3 is CASSRSSGGYNEQFF. CDR3 nucleotide sequence: TGTGCCAGCAGCCGATCTAGCGGGGGCTACAATGAGCAGTTCTTC.

The V and J genes are TRBV7-8 and TRBJ1-3, with unresolved D. The germline V gene has CDR1 SGHVS and CDR2 FQNEAQ. Trimming left V 1 base short and J 0 bases short, with 4 bases between. This CDR3 contains 14 residues. The CDR3 region is CASSLDTSGNTIYF. DNA for the CDR3: TGTGCCAGCAGCTTAGACACCTCTGGAAACACCATATATTTT.

This clone came up once. The chain uses TRBV21-1 and TRBJ1-1; the table assigns TRBD1, which was not confirmed against the DNA. TRBV21-1 is flagged as a pseudogene. The CDR3 is 16 amino acids. Here the CDR3 DNA reads TGTGCCAGCAGCAAATTTGTAGGAGAGAGAGAAAGGGGGGCTTTCTTT. Translation: CASSKFVGERERGAFF.

This chain connects TRBV6-5 to TRBJ2-1; D is perhaps TRBD2 (5 bases). This CDR3 is 15 amino acids long. V was trimmed by 6 bases and J by 7 bases, leaving 19 bases between them. Germline values: CDR1 MNHEY, CDR2 SVGAGI. The CDR3 DNA reads TGTGCCAGCAGCTACCGGTGGATGACGGGGAATGAGCAGTTCTTC. As protein: CASSYRWMTGNEQFF.

This clone was counted between two and nine times. The chain carries TRBV9 and TRBJ2-1; D unresolved. V lost 0 bases and J 5 bases, leaving 9 bases between the germline ends. The CDR3 spans 14 residues. CDR1 is SGDLS and CDR2 is YYNGEE in the germline V gene. The CDR3 DNA follows: TGTGCCAGCAGCGTAGACCCTATTAACAATGAGCAGTTCTTC. It is translated as CASSVDPINNEQFF. Together with reference TRBV9 and TRBJ2-1, the CDR3 gives the full variable domain: DSGVTQTPKHLITATGQRVTLRCSPRSGDLSVYWYQQSLDQGLQFLIQYYNGEERAKGNILERFSAQQFPDLHSELNLSSLELGDSALYFCASSVDPINNEQFFGPGTRLTVL.

The chain links TRBV19 to TRBJ2-7, with D perhaps TRBD2 (6 bases). There are 14 residues in the CDR3. Germline V gives CDR1 LNHDA, CDR2 SQIVND (reference sequence). Trimming shortened V by 2 bases and J by 6 bases, and 14 bases separated the two germline ends. In nucleotides, the CDR3 is TGTGCCAGTAGTATAACTAGCCGGGGCAGCGAGCAGTACTTC. Translation gives CASSITSRGSEQYF. The complete variable domain, with remaining parts taken from reference TRBV19 and TRBJ2-7, reads DGGITQSPKYLFRKEGQNVTLSCEQNLNHDAMYWYRQDPGQGLRLIYYSQIVNDFQKGDIAEGYSVSREKKESFPLTVTSAQKNPTAFYLCASSITSRGSEQYFGPGTRLTVT.

Written as DNA, the CDR3 is TGTGCCAGCAGCTTAGCTTATATTGGCTACACCTTC. This translates into CASSLAYIGYTF. V usage is TRBV7-9 and J usage is TRBJ1-2; D is ambiguous. This CDR3 is built from 12 residues. CDR1 and CDR2 from the germline V gene are SEHNR and FQNEAQ (reference sequence). Deletions cut 0 bases from V and 7 bases from J, with 6 bases between.

V gene TRBV28 combines with J gene TRBJ1-5, with 10 bases lining up with TRBD1. The V gene's germline CDR1 is MDHEN and CDR2 SYDVKM. The ends lost 4 bases at V and 3 bases at J; junction bases unmatched: 6. This CDR3 has 16 amino acids. DNA of the CDR3: TGTGCCAGCAGTTCCGGGGACAGGGGAAACAATCAGCCCCAGCATTTT. Residues: CASSSGDRGNNQPQHF. Full variable domain (missing parts from reference TRBV28 and TRBJ1-5): DVKVTQSSRYLVKRTGEKVFLECVQDMDHENMFWYRQDPGLGLRLIYFSYDVKMKEKGDIPEGYSVSREKKERFSLILESASTNQTSMYLCASSSGDRGNNQPQHFGDGTRLSIL.

This rearrangement joins TRBV7-2 to TRBJ2-3; 10 bases map to TRBD2. The trim removed 5 bases at V and 1 base at J, leaving 3 bases unmatched. The CDR3 extends over 15 amino acids. Germline V gene lookup returns CDR1 SGHTA and CDR2 FQGNSA. The CDR3: CASSGLAARTDTQYF. In nucleotides, the CDR3 is TGTGCCAGCAGCGGACTAGCGGCCCGCACAGATACGCAGTATTTT.

The V and J genes are TRBV3-1 (or the pseudogene TRBV3-2) and TRBJ2-4, with 8 bases matching TRBD2. Germline V gives CDR1 LGHDT, CDR2 YNNKEL (reference sequence). With 5 bases clipped from V and 0 bases from J, the junction kept 12 bases outside the gene matches. CDR3 length equals 18 residues. The DNA for the CDR3 is TGTGCCAGCAGCTCCCACCCGGGCGGGAGGCTAGCCAAAAACATTCAGTACTTC. Translated: CASSSHPGGRLAKNIQYF.

Worth noting for this clone: A junction boundary mismatches the germline segment, possibly from a read error. The rearrangement joins TRBV15 to TRBJ1-1; 7 positions match TRBD1. The length of the CDR3 is 11 residues. Germline CDR1 and CDR2: LNHNV and YYDKDF (reference sequence). The CDR3 bases are TGTGCCACCAGCAGGGGGACAGAGCTACTTTTT. It codes for CATSRGTELLF.

The chain recombines TRBV9 with TRBJ1-2, with a weak D call TRBD1 (5 bases). Germline V gives CDR1 SGDLS, CDR2 YYNGEE. The CDR3 has 13 amino acids. Trimming stripped 4 bases from V and 8 bases from J, with 15 bases between. The CDR3 here is CASSPGGYGGYTF. DNA for the CDR3: TGTGCCAGCAGCCCCGGGGGGTATGGCGGCTACACCTTC.